This T cell receptor beta chain stems from a study of T cell changes during pregnancy in multiple sclerosis. In this sample, this clone turned up once. Here immunoSEQ multiplex PCR was the method, and the copy in TCRdb shows in-frame clones only, minus some. There are about 40,000 clones in the sample; about 88% occur only once, and approximately 1.2% lies in the top ten. Germline lookup yields CDR1 MNHEY and CDR2 SMNVEV (reference sequence). Trimming stripped 3 bases from V and 0 bases from J, with 31 bases between. The CDR3 is made up of 22 amino acids. Sequencing used CD4+ T cells from peripheral blood mononuclear cells, obtained before pregnancy. The chain employs TRBV27 and TRBJ2-3, with D maybe TRBD2 (6 bases). The receptor was isolated from a female donor with multiple sclerosis, enrolled in a pregnancy study. As DNA, the CDR3 is TGTGCCAGCAGTTTGTGGCCCCACCACAAAAACGGGAGAGAACCTAGCACAGATACGCAGTATTTT. Translating it yields CASSLWPHHKNGREPSTDTQYF.